Detailed here is one TCR beta chain. The record originates from a study of radiotherapy plus CTLA-4 blockade in lung cancer. Chemo-refractory metastatic non-small-cell lung cancer patients underwent focal radiation alongside CTLA-4 blockade with ipilimumab. TCRdb's table, derived via immunoSEQ multiplex PCR, lists solely in-frame clones and lacks some. The data show over 70,000 clones, with approximately 83% seen just once and approximately 1.9% held by the top ten. The germline V gene encodes CDR1 SGHTS and CDR2 YDEGEE. The trim removed 4 bases at V and 2 bases at J, leaving 3 bases unmatched. CDR3 size: 15 residues.

The V call is TRBV5-8, the J call TRBJ2-5, with 12 positions matching TRBD2. The material was peripheral blood, obtained from a patient treated with radiotherapy plus ipilimumab. This clonotype originated in a human donor with non-small cell lung cancer who had a partial response to radiotherapy plus ipilimumab. CDR3 region: CASSPGLAGQETQYF. The CDR3 DNA sequence: TGTGCCAGCAGCCCTGGACTAGCGGGGCAAGAGACCCAGTACTTC.